This T cell receptor beta chain was identified in a study of OX40 agonist ivuxolimab in advanced cancers. Patients were excluded for autoimmune disease history or systemic immunosuppression. Drawing of blood for sampling happened at baseline, at cycle 4 day 1, and at cycle 7 day 1. Repertoires were generated with immunoSEQ multiplex PCR, while TCRdb's copy carries only in-frame clones and drops some. The profile shows more than 65,000 clones, 75% to 85% of them singletons. The germline V gene has CDR1 ENHRY and CDR2 SYGVKD. The CDR3 runs to 13 residues. V was clipped by 6 bases and J by 9 bases, with 17 bases between them.

The rearrangement links TRBV10-3 to TRBJ1-1; D is possibly TRBD1 (5 bases). This material consisted of CD4+ or CD8+ T cells sorted from blood, taken in a trial of the OX40 agonist ivuxolimab. This clonotype was sampled from an adult with an advanced solid tumor such as melanoma, head and neck, liver or kidney cancer. CDR3 coding DNA: TGTGCCATCAGCCCCAAGGGGCAAGACAAAGCTTTCTTT. Protein: CAISPKGQDKAFF.